These 24 T cell receptor beta chains were sequenced from one sample in a study of human T cells and chemical hapten exposure (dated by TCRdb to about 2021). The time point label on this specimen signifies: pre-sensitization, week 0. The sample's treatment or condition label, in plain terms: therapeutic diphenylcyclopropenone sensitization with weekly scalp DPC. Receptors were amplified or captured by RACE. The data were produced on a NextSeq 500. TCRdb redid the processing of the public reads, applying fastp at Q25 and MiXCR, and retained in-frame beta chains. Merged by CDR3 protein, the rows form single entries marked with the most common genes and DNA. The sample table lists fewer than 300,000 distinct CDR3 sequences, roughly 7.7% of them with a count of one. 1.2% of the sample rests with the top ten. Sequenced here: whole blood, sampled in connection with sensitization to the hapten diphenylcyclopropenone (DPC). Receptor source: a man younger than 35 with alopecia areata. Some clones in this sample may be carry-over from other donors' samples.

In this sample, this clonotype turned up a few times. The chain is built from TRBV3-1 and TRBJ1-1, with D possibly being TRBD1 (5 bases). V lost 2 bases to trimming and J lost 2 bases, with 21 bases between them. Per the germline V gene, CDR1 is LGHDT and CDR2 is YNNKEL (reference sequence). This CDR3 comprises 18 residues. This chain's CDR3 is CASSQYLIGGTRNTEAFF. CDR3 DNA sequence: TGTGCCAGCAGCCAATACCTAATCGGGGGGACGAGAAACACTGAAGCTTTCTTT.

A few counts support this clonotype. The genes are TRBV9 and TRBJ1-2; a possible D gene is TRBD1 (5 bases). Germline V gene data show CDR1 as SGDLS and CDR2 as YYNGEE. The V and J ends lost 4 bases and 1 base respectively, with 14 bases between them. The CDR3 loop spans 15 amino acids. DNA of the CDR3: TGTGCCAGCAGCACCCGACAGACGGTTAACTATGGCTACACCTTC. This gives the protein CASSTRQTVNYGYTF.

V usage is TRBV7-2 and J usage is TRBJ2-5; TRBD1 matches at 11 bases. In germline, CDR1 is SGHTA, CDR2 FQGNSA. This CDR3 is 15 amino acids long. J lost 5 bases, V lost 5 bases, and 7 bases had no gene match. The CDR3 spells CASSPGQGAGETQYF. The CDR3 bases are TGTGCCAGCAGCCCTGGACAGGGGGCCGGCGAGACCCAGTACTTC.

This chain links TRBV5-1 with TRBJ2-4, with 9 bases that match TRBD1. Germline trimming cut 4 bases from V and 7 bases from J; bases unmatched to any gene: 6. The CDR3 sequence is 14 residues long. CDR1 SGHRS and CDR2 YFSETQ come from the germline V gene. CDR3 amino acids: CASSPDRGVNIQYF. The CDR3 DNA reads as TGCGCCAGCAGCCCGGACAGGGGAGTGAACATTCAGTACTTC.

This clonotype has only a few counts. The rearrangement uses TRBV20-1 and TRBJ2-7; TRBD1 is a possible D gene (5 bases). The V end was cut by 2 bases, the J end by 6 bases, with 20 bases between. CDR1 is DFQATT and CDR2 is SNEGSKA in the germline V gene (reference sequence). This CDR3 contains 15 residues. CDR3 sequence reads: CSARPSDMSIFEQYF. The CDR3 DNA sequence: TGCAGTGCTAGACCTTCGGACATGTCCATCTTCGAGCAGTACTTC.

This clonotype was observed many times. The chain is built from TRBV7-6 and TRBJ1-2; 9 nucleotides agree with TRBD1. The CDR3 spans 13 residues. Germline CDR1 and CDR2: SGHVS and FNYEAQ. The ends lost 3 bases at V and 8 bases at J; junction bases unmatched: 4. The CDR3 coding sequence is TGTGCCAGCAGCTTGGACAGGGGAGGCGGCTACACCTTC. Protein product: CASSLDRGGGYTF.

This clonotype appeared a few times. The chain carries TRBV10-3 and TRBJ1-4; the D is unclear. The CDR3 is made up of 15 amino acids. Germline loops: CDR1 ENHRY, CDR2 SYGVKD. Trimming took 0 bases from V and 0 from J, leaving 5 bases between them. The CDR3 spells CAISESSTTNEKLFF. The CDR3 nucleotides read TGTGCCATCAGTGAGTCGTCAACAACTAATGAAAAACTGTTTTTT.

This clonotype came up a few times. The CDR3 DNA follows: TGTGCCAGCAGCCCAAAGACAGGGAGTCCTTCACCCCTCCACTTT. Its protein product is CASSPKTGSPSPLHF. The rearrangement joins TRBV3-1 to TRBJ1-6; 7 bases line up with TRBD1. CDR1 and CDR2 from the germline V gene are LGHDT and YNNKEL (reference sequence). CDR3 length: 15 amino acids. The ends lost 4 bases at V and 9 bases at J; junction bases unmatched: 9.

In its sample, this clonotype was seen a few times. The rearrangement joins TRBV7-2 to TRBJ2-5; D possibly corresponds to TRBD1 (5 bases). V lost 3 bases, J lost 2 bases, and 16 bases lay in between. This CDR3 is 16 amino acids long. Germline V gene data show CDR1 as SGHTA and CDR2 as FQGNSA. The DNA for the CDR3 is TGTGCCAGCAGCTTTGGTCAGGGTACGACACAAGAGACCCAGTACTTC. Its translation: CASSFGQGTTQETQYF.

The chain couples TRBV4-3 to TRBJ1-1; 8 bases match TRBD1. The V gene's germline CDR1 is LGHNA and CDR2 YSLEER. The CDR3 spans 13 residues. The ends lost 4 bases at V and 11 bases at J; junction bases unmatched: 9. The CDR3 here is CASSPGQANRAFF. CDR3 sequence (DNA): TGCGCCAGCAGCCCGGGACAGGCGAATAGGGCTTTCTTT.

This clonotype was observed at least ten times. The chain employs TRBV20-1 and TRBJ1-6; weak D call: TRBD1 (6 bases). Germline V gene sequence: CDR1 DFQATT, CDR2 SNEGSKA (reference sequence). The CDR3 runs to 12 residues. The CDR3 protein is CSAGEGNSPLHF. CDR3 coding DNA: TGCAGCGCAGGGGAGGGTAATTCACCCCTCCACTTT.

This clonotype was counted many times. The gene calls are TRBV29-1 and TRBJ2-5, with D uncertain. The germline gives CDR1 SQVTM, CDR2 ANQGSEA. V was cut by 5 bases and J by 5 bases, with 15 bases left in between. The CDR3 is 13 amino acids. In nucleotides, the CDR3 is TGCAGCGTTTGGGGTCCCCTTTCGGAGACCCAGTACTTC. Amino acids: CSVWGPLSETQYF.

This chain links TRBV7-6 with TRBJ2-1; D is unresolved. The V and J ends lost 5 bases and 8 bases respectively, with 7 bases between them. This CDR3 is 11 amino acids long. Germline-derived CDR1 and CDR2 are SGHVS and FNYEAQ. This chain's CDR3 is CASSPSHEQFF. For the CDR3, the DNA is TGTGCCAGCAGCCCCTCCCATGAGCAGTTCTTC.

The chain uses TRBV7-2 and TRBJ2-7; 12 bases map to TRBD2. The CDR3 is 16 residues long. V shed 5 bases and J 2 bases; nucleotides not matched to a gene: 7. Germline V gene lookup returns CDR1 SGHTA and CDR2 FQGNSA. The DNA for the CDR3 is TGTGCCAGCAGCCGTGACACTAGCGGGGGGACCTACGAGCAGTACTTC. Protein: CASSRDTSGGTYEQYF.

This clonotype has just a few counts. This chain links TRBV6-5 with TRBJ2-5; tentatively, D is TRBD2 (6 bases). The CDR3 consists of 16 residues. Germline-derived CDR1 and CDR2 are MNHEY and SVGAGI. Trimming pared 0 bases from V and 4 bases from J, leaving 15 bases between. CDR3 sequence: CASSYSTPGGRETQYF. Here the CDR3 DNA reads TGTGCCAGCAGTTACTCGACCCCCGGAGGGCGAGAGACCCAGTACTTC.

This clonotype was counted a few times. The chain employs TRBV29-1 and TRBJ2-5; either TRBD1 or TRBD2 may supply D (5 bases each). V was cut by 0 bases and J by 5 bases, with 13 bases left in between. The germline gives CDR1 SQVTM, CDR2 ANQGSEA. This CDR3 contains 14 residues. This chain's CDR3 is CSVEDWGKGETQYF. The CDR3 DNA is TGCAGCGTTGAAGATTGGGGGAAGGGGGAGACCCAGTACTTC. Looking up the rest from reference TRBV29-1 and TRBJ2-5 gives the full variable domain: SAVISQKPSRDICQRGTSLTIQCQVDSQVTMMFWYRQQPGQSLTLIATANQGSEATYESGFVIDKFPISRPNLTFSTLTVSNMSPEDSSIYLCSVEDWGKGETQYFGPGTRLLVL.

This clonotype was seen only a few times. The chain recombines TRBV27 with TRBJ2-5, with D perhaps matching TRBD1 (6 bases). The germline V gene encodes CDR1 MNHEY and CDR2 SMNVEV (reference sequence). This CDR3 spans 15 amino acids. V was cut by 6 bases and J by 4 bases, with 18 bases left in between. CDR3 sequence reads: CASRLQGIGGETQYF. The CDR3 DNA is TGTGCCAGCAGGCTACAGGGAATTGGGGGAGAGACCCAGTACTTC.

There are a few counts of this clonotype. V usage is TRBV20-1 and J usage is TRBJ1-5, with D unresolved. This CDR3 comprises 13 residues. Trimming left V 1 base short and J 7 bases short, with 11 bases between. The germline gives CDR1 DFQATT, CDR2 SNEGSKA (reference sequence). This CDR3 reads CSARGETGQPQHF. For the CDR3, the DNA is TGCAGTGCTAGAGGGGAGACGGGACAGCCCCAGCATTTT.

This clonotype was counted only a few times. The rearrangement links TRBV4-1 to TRBJ1-4; D unclear. Deletions cut 0 bases from V and 0 bases from J, with 14 bases between. Germline CDR1 reads MGHRA; CDR2 reads YSYEKL. CDR3 length equals 18 residues. Here the CDR3 reads CASSQDLPPGTTNEKLFF. The CDR3 DNA follows: TGCGCCAGCAGCCAAGATTTACCGCCGGGGACAACTAATGAAAAACTGTTTTTT.

This clonotype turned up a few times. This rearrangement joins TRBV24-1 to TRBJ2-1; the D is unclear. V dropped 3 bases and J dropped 0 bases, with 14 bases sitting between them. Looked up from germline, CDR1 is KGHDR and CDR2 is SFDVKD. The CDR3 covers 17 residues. The CDR3 nucleotides read TGTGCCACCAGTGATGGAAGGACCCACCGCTCCTACAATGAGCAGTTCTTC. Translation gives CATSDGRTHRSYNEQFF.

The chain joins TRBV14 to TRBJ1-2, with D possibly matching TRBD1 (6 bases). Between the trimmed V and J ends, which lost 6 bases and 0 bases, there was a span of 14 bases. The CDR3 loop spans 15 amino acids. Germline V gene sequence: CDR1 SGHDN, CDR2 FVKESK. The CDR3, as DNA: TGTGCCAGCAGTAGTAACAGGGACACTAACTATGGCTACACCTTC. Residues: CASSSNRDTNYGYTF. Combining the CDR3 with reference TRBV14 and TRBJ1-2 gives the whole variable domain EAGVTQFPSHSVIEKGQTVTLRCDPISGHDNLYWYRRVMGKEIKFLLHFVKESKQDESGMPNNRFLAERTGGTYSTLKVQPAELEDSGVYFCASSSNRDTNYGYTFGSGTRLTVV.

To note about this clonotype: Germline is not matched at one junction end, which may reflect a read error. J is TRBJ2-3 and V is TRBV12-3 or TRBV12-4; TRBD1 matches at 7 bases. This CDR3 is 16 amino acids long. CDR3 nucleotide sequence: TGTGCCAACAGTTCATGGGCAACAGGGGTGACAGATACGCAGTATTTT. Translated: CANSSWATGVTDTQYF.

The sample holds many counts of this clonotype. The chain carries TRBV2 and TRBJ1-1; D is ambiguous. CDR1 is SNHLY and CDR2 is FYNNEI in the germline V gene. The CDR3 sequence is 11 residues long. V was trimmed by 7 bases and J by 3 bases, leaving 6 bases between them. In DNA form, the CDR3 reads TGTGCCAGCACAGTGTACACTGAAGCTTTCTTT. Translating gives CASTVYTEAFF.

This clonotype was picked up a small number of times. The rearrangement joins TRBV6-5 to TRBJ2-3; D is unclear. CDR3 length equals 15 residues. Looked up from germline, CDR1 is MNHEY and CDR2 is SVGAGI. The V and J ends lost 2 bases and 3 bases respectively, with 12 bases between them. The CDR3 DNA reads as TGTGCCAGCAGTTACGGTTGGGCAGGAACAGATACGCAGTATTTT. The encoded protein is CASSYGWAGTDTQYF.